The sequence of this T cell receptor beta chain was determined in a study of neurological immune-mediated disorders. Study-wide points: None of the CDR3 amino acid sequences of expanded clones recurred across subjects, suggesting private repertoires in all groups.

Time point reported: longitudinal time-point 3. From 2 million PBMCs stored at -80 C, the unsorted libraries were generated. CDR3 length equals 15 residues. Germline CDR1 reads MNHNS; CDR2 reads SASEGT. V gave up 5 bases and J gave up 1 base, with 12 bases separating them. 5'RACE employing 10-nucleotide random UMIs yielded the cDNA. Every sequencing run generated over 170 million TCR-beta sequences from 15-18 subjects. MiXCR was run by TCRdb on the 5' RACE reads, yielding one entry per CDR3 protein. The sample holds 93,000 or so distinct CDR3 sequences, less than 14% seen once. This clonotype was observed many times. Its target is unknown.

The source material was PBMCs. The chain uses TRBV6-1 and TRBJ2-1; D ambiguous. This sequence was found in a female donor with HTLV-1-associated myelopathy (HAM/TSP). The CDR3: CASSRNSYSYNEQFF. The CDR3 nucleotides are TGTGCCAGCAGTAGAAACAGTTATTCCTACAATGAGCAGTTCTTC.